These 11 T cell receptor beta chains were sequenced from one sample in a study of OX40 agonist ivuxolimab in advanced cancers. Assay used: immunoSEQ multiplex PCR; TCRdb lists only in-frame clones, some missing. The data show around 65,000 clones, 75% to 95% seen once. The sequences come from CD4+ or CD8+ T cells sorted from blood, collected in a trial of the OX40 agonist ivuxolimab. All receptors derive from an adult with an advanced solid tumor such as melanoma, head and neck, liver or kidney cancer.

This chain links TRBV10-2 with TRBJ2-7; TRBD2 matches at 7 bases. The germline V gene encodes CDR1 WSHSY and CDR2 SAAADI. V was clipped by 3 bases and J by 5 bases; unmatched bases: 7. The CDR3 has 14 residues. Written as DNA, the CDR3 is TGCGCCAGCAGTGATCGCGGGAGCGACCACGAGCAGTACTTC. This encodes CASSDRGSDHEQYF.

The genes are TRBV28 and TRBJ1-5, with no clear D. CDR1 is MDHEN, CDR2 SYDVKM, per germline. Trimming removed 2 bases from V and 12 bases from J, with 17 bases in between. This CDR3 is 14 amino acids long. CDR3 loop: CASSLADSRGRQHF. The CDR3 DNA follows: TGTGCCAGCAGTTTAGCGGACTCTCGTGGTCGCCAGCATTTT.

With regard to this clone: Other DNA sequences in the same sample also yield this CDR3. The chain recombines TRBV4-3 with TRBJ2-7, with 9 bases identical to TRBD1. CDR3 length: 16 residues. The trim removed 0 bases at V and 2 bases at J, leaving 5 bases unmatched. The germline CDR1 and CDR2 sequences are LGHNA and YSLEER. CDR3 protein: CASSQDLGQGTYEQYF. The CDR3 DNA reads TGCGCCAGCAGCCAAGATCTAGGACAGGGGACCTACGAGCAGTACTTC.

The rearrangement joins TRBV15 to TRBJ1-6; a weak D match, TRBD1 (5 bases). CDR1 LNHNV and CDR2 YYDKDF come from the germline V gene (reference sequence). There are 14 residues in the CDR3. V lost 3 bases and J 6 bases, leaving 9 bases between the germline ends. The CDR3 DNA is TGTGCCACCAGCAGCGGGGGAGTTAATTCACCCCTCCACTTT. Translation: CATSSGGVNSPLHF. Drawing the rest from reference TRBV15 and TRBJ1-6, the complete variable domain is DAMVIQNPRYQVTQFGKPVTLSCSQTLNHNVMYWYQQKSSQAPKLLFHYYDKDFNNEADTPDNFQSRRPNTSFCFLDIRSPGLGDTAMYLCATSSGGVNSPLHFGNGTRLTVT.

The CDR3 is CASRGQGAPNQPQHF. The CDR3 bases are TGTGCCAGCCGGGGGCAGGGGGCGCCTAATCAGCCCCAGCATTTT. J is TRBJ1-5 and V is TRBV19; TRBD1 matches at 8 bases. Trimming removed 9 bases from V and 4 bases from J; junction bases left unmatched: 11. The CDR3 runs to 15 residues. Germline V gene lookup returns CDR1 LNHDA and CDR2 SQIVND (reference sequence).

The chain links TRBV5-6 to TRBJ2-5; D is uncertain. This CDR3 contains 14 residues. Germline values: CDR1 SGHDT, CDR2 YYEEEE. V was clipped by 1 base and J by 4 bases, with 11 bases between them. CDR3 DNA: TGTGCCAGCAGCTTGAGGTGGCGAAGAGAGACCCAGTACTTC. It yields the protein CASSLRWRRETQYF.

The V call is TRBV2, the J call TRBJ2-5; D is undetermined. The CDR3 spans 9 residues. Germline V gives CDR1 SNHLY, CDR2 FYNNEI. V lost 9 bases, J lost 9 bases, and 8 bases lay in between. In DNA, the CDR3 is TGTGCCAGTGCTGAACCCCAGTACTTC. Encoded protein: CASAEPQYF.

The CDR3 is CASSLAGGVNEQFF. The CDR3 DNA follows: TGTGCCAGCAGTCTAGCGGGAGGGGTCAATGAGCAGTTCTTC. The chain recombines TRBV27 with TRBJ2-1; TRBD2 matches at 12 bases. The CDR3 covers 14 residues. V shed 5 bases, J shed 6 bases, and the junction held 2 bases outside the gene matches. CDR1 is MNHEY and CDR2 is SMNVEV in the germline V gene (reference sequence).

Remarks on this clone: Other DNA variants within this sample encode the same CDR3. J is TRBJ2-7 and V is TRBV27, with D perhaps TRBD1 (5 bases). The ends were cut back, 8 bases at V and 2 bases at J, with 13 bases in the middle. The length of the CDR3 is 13 residues. Per germline, CDR1 MNHEY and CDR2 SMNVEV (reference sequence). The CDR3 region is CASSTGATYEQYF. The DNA for the CDR3 is TGTGCCAGCTCAACAGGTGCTACCTACGAGCAGTACTTC.

The chain uses TRBV6-1 and TRBJ1-5; D is perhaps TRBD1 (5 bases). Germline V gene sequence: CDR1 MNHNS, CDR2 SASEGT. Deletions cut 4 bases from V and 0 bases from J, with 13 bases between. This CDR3 region has 16 residues. The CDR3 sequence: CASSVWGYDSNQPQHF. In nucleotides, the CDR3 is TGTGCCAGCAGTGTTTGGGGGTACGATAGCAATCAGCCCCAGCATTTT.

In its sample, this clone was seen once. The chain is built from TRBV6-5 and TRBJ2-5, with TRBD2 as a possible D gene (5 bases). Germline CDR1 MNHEY, CDR2 SVGAGI. Between the trimmed V and J ends, which lost 2 bases and 0 bases, there was a span of 13 bases. The CDR3 consists of 16 residues. The CDR3 loop is CASSYAGGANQETQYF. CDR3 coding DNA: TGTGCCAGCAGTTACGCCGGAGGAGCTAACCAAGAGACCCAGTACTTC.